Described below is a single T cell receptor beta chain sequence and its context. Its antigen is not known. These data originate in a study of cytomegalovirus exposure and HLA in healthy donors. This CDR3 region has 13 residues. Between the trimmed V and J ends, which lost 6 bases and 0 bases, there was a span of 8 bases. From germline, CDR1 is MNHNS and CDR2 SASEGT. Study observations and caveats: In the roughly 120 validation repertoires, a later analysis found that first-cohort TCR clusters tended to co-occur.

TCRdb keeps only in-frame clones here, not all; method: immunoSEQ multiplex PCR. The sample consists of some 170,000 clones, roughly 91% of them appearing once. The receptor was derived from a woman aged 18 to 35 in good health and CMV-seropositive. V gene TRBV6-1 combines with J gene TRBJ1-1; D perhaps matches TRBD1 (5 bases). Sequenced: PBMCs. Written as DNA, the CDR3 is TGTGCCAGCAGAGGCAGGGTGAACACTGAAGCTTTCTTT. Its protein is CASRGRVNTEAFF.